This record concerns one T cell receptor beta chain sequence. Antigen specificity is unknown. One end of the junction is discordant with germline, which a read error may explain. These data belong to a study of OX40 agonist ivuxolimab in advanced cancers. Findings of the study overall: Certain nonresponders additionally had low normalized T-cell clonal expansion. CD8+ T cells were the subset that, on average, had more expanded clones than CD4+.

Libraries were prepared by immunoSEQ multiplex PCR; TCRdb keeps only in-frame clonotypes and omits some of them. The table includes about 20,000 clones, 83% detected once. The sample was CD4+ or CD8+ T cells sorted from blood, taken in a trial of the OX40 agonist ivuxolimab. The clonotype originates from an adult with an advanced solid tumor such as melanoma, head and neck, liver or kidney cancer.

CDR3 in DNA: TGTGCCGGCAGTTTGGGGGACAGGGGTGACTATGGCTACACCTTC. Its translation: CAGSLGDRGDYGYTF. This chain joins TRBV28 and TRBJ1-2; 10 nucleotides line up with TRBD1. The CDR3 length is 15 residues. Germline V CDR1 and CDR2: MDHEN, SYDVKM.